This T cell receptor (beta chain) was documented in a study of T cell changes during pregnancy in multiple sclerosis. This CDR3 is 15 amino acids long. CDR1 and CDR2 from the germline V gene are SGHVS and FQNEAQ. Unmatched junction bases numbered 9, after V lost 6 bases and J lost 5 bases. The data were produced by immunoSEQ multiplex PCR, yet TCRdb's version contains in-frame clones alone and is incomplete. Of about 83,000 clones detected, about 91% appear once; the ten largest clones hold roughly 4%. The source of this sequence is a female donor in good health, serving as a control in a pregnancy study. Some clones in this sample may be carry-over from other donors' samples. The chain has TRBV7-8 and TRBJ2-2, with 7 nucleotides matching TRBD1. Sample: PBMCs, taken in the first trimester of pregnancy. This CDR3 reads CASRGMNRGTGELFF. The CDR3 DNA sequence: TGTGCCAGCAGGGGTATGAACAGGGGAACCGGGGAGCTGTTTTTT. Full variable domain (missing parts from reference TRBV7-8 and TRBJ2-2): GAGVSQSPRYKVAKRGQDVALRCDPISGHVSLFWYQQALGQGPEFLTYFQNEAQLDKSGLPSDRFFAERPEGSVSTLKIQRTQQEDSAVYLCASRGMNRGTGELFFGEGSRLTVL.